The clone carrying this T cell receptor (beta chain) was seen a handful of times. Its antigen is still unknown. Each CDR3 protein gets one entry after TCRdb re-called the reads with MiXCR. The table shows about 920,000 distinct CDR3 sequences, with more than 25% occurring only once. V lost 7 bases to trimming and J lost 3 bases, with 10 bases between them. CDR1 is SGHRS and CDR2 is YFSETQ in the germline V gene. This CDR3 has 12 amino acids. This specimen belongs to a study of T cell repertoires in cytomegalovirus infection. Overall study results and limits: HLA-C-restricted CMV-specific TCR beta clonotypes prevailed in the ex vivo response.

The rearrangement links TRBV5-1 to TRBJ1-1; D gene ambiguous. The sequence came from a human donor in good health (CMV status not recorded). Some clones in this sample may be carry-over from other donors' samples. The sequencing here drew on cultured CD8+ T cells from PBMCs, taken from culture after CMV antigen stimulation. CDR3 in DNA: TGCGCCAGCGCCTCCGGGGACACTGAAGCTTTCTTT. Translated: CASASGDTEAFF.